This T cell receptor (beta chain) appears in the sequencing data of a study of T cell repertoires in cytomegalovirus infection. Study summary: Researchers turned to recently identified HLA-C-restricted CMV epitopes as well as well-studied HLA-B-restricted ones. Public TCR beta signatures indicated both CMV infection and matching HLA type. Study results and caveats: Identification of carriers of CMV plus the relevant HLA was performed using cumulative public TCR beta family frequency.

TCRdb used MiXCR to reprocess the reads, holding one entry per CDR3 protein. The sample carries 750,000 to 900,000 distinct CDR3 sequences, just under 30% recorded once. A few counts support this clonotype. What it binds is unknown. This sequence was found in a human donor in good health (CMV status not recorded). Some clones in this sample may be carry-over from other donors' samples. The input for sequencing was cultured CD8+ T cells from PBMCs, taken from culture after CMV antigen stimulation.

CDR3 bases: TGTGCCAGCAGCGCCTCAGGGGGCGCATGGACCGGGGAGCTGTTTTTT. Its protein product is CASSASGGAWTGELFF. The V and J genes are TRBV7-3 and TRBJ2-2, with TRBD1 identical over 8 bases. The J segment lost 5 bases and the V segment lost 5 bases, leaving 10 bases of the junction unmatched. Per the germline V gene, CDR1 is SGHTA and CDR2 is FQGTGA. The CDR3 runs to 16 residues.